This T cell receptor (beta chain) derives from a study of shared clonotypes between healthy human individuals. The CDR3 is 15 amino acids. The repertoire was sequenced with immunoSEQ multiplex PCR; TCRdb's copy has only in-frame clones and lacks some. The top ten hold about 0.42% of the sample, which has about 1.5 million clones, 98% seen once. This sequence joins TRBV21-1 and TRBJ2-5; TRBD2 is the table's D call and was not checked against the DNA. TRBV21-1 is a recognized pseudogene. This clonotype was sampled from a man aged 30 to 45 in good health. The sequenced material came from naive CD4+ T cells sorted from blood. The sample's subset: CD45RA+ positively selected. The CDR3 DNA sequence: TGTGCCAGCAGCAAAGGGAGGGCAGCCCAAGAGACCCAGTACTTC. It translates to CASSKGRAAQETQYF.